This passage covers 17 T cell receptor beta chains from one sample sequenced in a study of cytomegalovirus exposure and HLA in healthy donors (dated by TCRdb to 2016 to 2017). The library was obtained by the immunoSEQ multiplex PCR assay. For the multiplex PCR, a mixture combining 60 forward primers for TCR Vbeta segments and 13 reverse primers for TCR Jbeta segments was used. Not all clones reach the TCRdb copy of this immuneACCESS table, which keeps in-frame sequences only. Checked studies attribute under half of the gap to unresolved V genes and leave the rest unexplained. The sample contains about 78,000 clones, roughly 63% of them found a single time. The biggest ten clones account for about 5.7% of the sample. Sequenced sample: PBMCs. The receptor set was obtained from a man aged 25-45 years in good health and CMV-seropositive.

CDR3: CASSPSTLGVTNTEAFF. CDR3 sequence (DNA): TGTGCCAGCTCACCCTCGACACTAGGCGTCACGAACACTGAAGCTTTCTTT. This chain joins TRBV18 and TRBJ1-1; D gene uncertain. V was shortened by 3 bases and J by 1 base, with 18 bases between the two germline ends. Per germline, CDR1 KGHSH and CDR2 LQKENI. The CDR3 length is 17 residues.

The CDR3 DNA is TGTGCCAGCGGGGGGAGGGAGCAGTTCTTC. The encoded protein is CASGGREQFF. This chain connects TRBV2 to TRBJ2-1; TRBD2 is a possible D gene (6 bases). The CDR3 runs 10 residues. Between the trimmed V and J ends, which lost 8 bases and 10 bases, there was a span of 9 bases. Germline V gives CDR1 SNHLY, CDR2 FYNNEI.

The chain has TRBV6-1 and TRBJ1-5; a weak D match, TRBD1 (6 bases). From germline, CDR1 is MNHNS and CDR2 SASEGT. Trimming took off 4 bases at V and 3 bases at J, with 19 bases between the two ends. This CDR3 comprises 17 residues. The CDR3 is CASSARLTGRSNQPQHF. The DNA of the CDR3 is TGTGCCAGCAGTGCCCGGCTCACAGGGAGATCCAATCAGCCCCAGCATTTT.

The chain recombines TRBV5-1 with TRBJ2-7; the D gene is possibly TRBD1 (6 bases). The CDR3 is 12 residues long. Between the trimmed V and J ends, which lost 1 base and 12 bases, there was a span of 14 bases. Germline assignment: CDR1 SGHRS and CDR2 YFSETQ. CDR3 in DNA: TGCGCCAGCAGCTTGCTGGACAGCCTTCTGTACTTC. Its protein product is CASSLLDSLLYF.

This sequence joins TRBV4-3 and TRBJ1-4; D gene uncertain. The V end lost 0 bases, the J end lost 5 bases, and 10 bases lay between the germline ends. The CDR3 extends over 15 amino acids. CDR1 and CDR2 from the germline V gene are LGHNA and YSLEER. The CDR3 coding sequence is TGCGCCAGCAGCCAAGATCTTGGGGAGAATGAAAAACTGTTTTTT. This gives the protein CASSQDLGENEKLFF.

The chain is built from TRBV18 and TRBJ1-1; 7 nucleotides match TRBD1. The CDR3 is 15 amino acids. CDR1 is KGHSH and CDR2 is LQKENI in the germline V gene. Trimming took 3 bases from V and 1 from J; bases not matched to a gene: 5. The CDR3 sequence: CASSPARDRNTEAFF. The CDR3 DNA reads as TGTGCCAGCTCACCCGCCCGGGACAGGAACACTGAAGCTTTCTTT.

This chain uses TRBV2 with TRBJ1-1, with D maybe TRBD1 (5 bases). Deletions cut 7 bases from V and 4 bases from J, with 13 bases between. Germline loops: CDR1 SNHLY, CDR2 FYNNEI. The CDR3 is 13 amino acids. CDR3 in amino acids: CASTQGEGTEAFF. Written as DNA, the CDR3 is TGTGCCAGCACCCAAGGGGAGGGCACTGAAGCTTTCTTT.

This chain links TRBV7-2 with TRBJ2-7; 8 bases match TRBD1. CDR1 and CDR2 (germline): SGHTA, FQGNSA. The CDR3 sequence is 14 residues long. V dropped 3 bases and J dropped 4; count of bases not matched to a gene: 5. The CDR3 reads CASSFSGGAYEQYF. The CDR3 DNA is TGTGCCAGCAGCTTTTCAGGGGGCGCTTACGAGCAGTACTTC.

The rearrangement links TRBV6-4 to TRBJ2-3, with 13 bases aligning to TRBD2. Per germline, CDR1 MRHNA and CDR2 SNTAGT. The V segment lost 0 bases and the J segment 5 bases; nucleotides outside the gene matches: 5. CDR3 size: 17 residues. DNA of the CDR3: TGTGCCAGCAGTGACTCGTCGACTAGCGGGGGGCAAGATACGCAGTATTTT. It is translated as CASSDSSTSGGQDTQYF.

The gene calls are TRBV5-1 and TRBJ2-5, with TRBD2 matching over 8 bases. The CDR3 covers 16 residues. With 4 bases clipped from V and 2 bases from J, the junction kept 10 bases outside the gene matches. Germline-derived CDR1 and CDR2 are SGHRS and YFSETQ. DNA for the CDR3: TGCGCCAGCAGCCCCGCTCCTGGCGGGGGGCAAGAGACCCAGTACTTC. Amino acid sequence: CASSPAPGGGQETQYF.

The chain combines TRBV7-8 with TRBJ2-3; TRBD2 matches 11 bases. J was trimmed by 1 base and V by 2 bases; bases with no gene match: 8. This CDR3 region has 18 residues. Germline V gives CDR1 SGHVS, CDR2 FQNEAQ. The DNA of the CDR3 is TGTGCCAGCAGCTTACGTCTAGCGGGAGGAAGCGGCACAGATACGCAGTATTTT. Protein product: CASSLRLAGGSGTDTQYF.

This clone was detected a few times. CDR3 amino acids: CASSETSGGQETQYF. In DNA, the CDR3 is TGTGCCAGCAGTGAGACTAGCGGGGGCCAAGAGACCCAGTACTTC. The V call is TRBV6-4, the J call TRBJ2-5; 12 bases are shared with TRBD2. The length of the CDR3 is 15 residues. Germline lookup yields CDR1 MRHNA and CDR2 SNTAGT. Germline trimming cut 3 bases from V and 1 base from J; bases unmatched to any gene: 0.

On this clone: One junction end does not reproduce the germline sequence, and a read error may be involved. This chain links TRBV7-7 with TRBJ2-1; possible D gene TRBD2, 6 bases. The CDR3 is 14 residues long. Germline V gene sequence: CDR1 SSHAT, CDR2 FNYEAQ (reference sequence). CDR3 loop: CASSQTSGVDEQFF. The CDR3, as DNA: TGTGCTAGCAGCCAGACTAGTGGGGTCGATGAGCAGTTCTTC.

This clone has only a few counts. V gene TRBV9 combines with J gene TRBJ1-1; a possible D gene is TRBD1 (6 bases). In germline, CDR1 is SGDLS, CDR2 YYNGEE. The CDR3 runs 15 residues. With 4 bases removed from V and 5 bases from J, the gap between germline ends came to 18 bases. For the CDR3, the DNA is TGTGCCAGCAGCCGAGGGGGGGGAGGGGGAACTGAAGCTTTCTTT. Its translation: CASSRGGGGGTEAFF.

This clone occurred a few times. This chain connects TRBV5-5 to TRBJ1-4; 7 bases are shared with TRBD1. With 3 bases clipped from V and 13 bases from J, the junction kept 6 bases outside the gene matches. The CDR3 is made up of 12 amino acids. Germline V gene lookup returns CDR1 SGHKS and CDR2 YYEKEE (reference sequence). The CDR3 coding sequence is TGTGCCAGCAGCTATGACAGGGAGGTACTGTTTTTT. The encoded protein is CASSYDREVLFF.

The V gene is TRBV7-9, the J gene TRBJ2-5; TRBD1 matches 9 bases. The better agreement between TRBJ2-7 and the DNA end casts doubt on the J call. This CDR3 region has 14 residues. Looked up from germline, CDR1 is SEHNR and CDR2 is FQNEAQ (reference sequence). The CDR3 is CASSGGQGSYEQYF. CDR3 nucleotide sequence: TGTGCCAGCAGCGGGGGACAGGGAAGTTACGAGCAGTACTTC.

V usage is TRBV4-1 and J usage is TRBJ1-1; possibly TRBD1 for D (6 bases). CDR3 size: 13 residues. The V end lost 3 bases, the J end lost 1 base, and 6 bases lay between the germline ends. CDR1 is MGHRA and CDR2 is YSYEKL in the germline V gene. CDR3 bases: TGCGCCAGCAGCCAGACAGGGAACACTGAAGCTTTCTTT. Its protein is CASSQTGNTEAFF.